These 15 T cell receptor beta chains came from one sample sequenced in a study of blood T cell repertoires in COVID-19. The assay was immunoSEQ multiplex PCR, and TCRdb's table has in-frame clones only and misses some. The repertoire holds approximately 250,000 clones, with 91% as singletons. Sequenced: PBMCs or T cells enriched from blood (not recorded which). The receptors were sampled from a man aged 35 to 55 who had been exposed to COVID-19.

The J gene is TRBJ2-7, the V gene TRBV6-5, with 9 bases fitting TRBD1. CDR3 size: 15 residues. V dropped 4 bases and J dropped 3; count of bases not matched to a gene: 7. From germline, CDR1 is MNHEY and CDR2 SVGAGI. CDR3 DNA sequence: TGTGCCAGCAGTTCCTACGGACAGGGGTACTACGAGCAGTACTTC. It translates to CASSSYGQGYYEQYF.

The CDR3 nucleotides are TGTGCCAGCAGCCACGGAGCAAGGGAAAAACTGTTTTTT. Amino acid sequence: CASSHGAREKLFF. The chain recombines TRBV14 with TRBJ1-4, with D hard to call. Deletions cut 3 bases from V and 8 bases from J, with 10 bases between. The CDR3 sequence is 13 residues long. From germline, CDR1 is SGHDN and CDR2 FVKESK.

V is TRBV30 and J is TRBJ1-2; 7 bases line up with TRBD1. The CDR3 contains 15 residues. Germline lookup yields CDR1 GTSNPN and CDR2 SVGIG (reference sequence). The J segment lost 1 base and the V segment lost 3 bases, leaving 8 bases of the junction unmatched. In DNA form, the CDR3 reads TGTGCCTGGAGCGGGACAGTCAACTATAACTATGGCTACACCTTC. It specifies CAWSGTVNYNYGYTF.

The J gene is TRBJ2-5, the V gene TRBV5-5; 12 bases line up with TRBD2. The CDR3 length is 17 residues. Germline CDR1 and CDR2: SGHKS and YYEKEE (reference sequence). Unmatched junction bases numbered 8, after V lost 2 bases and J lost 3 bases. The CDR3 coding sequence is TGTGCCAGCAGCTTCAGACTAGCGGGAGTCTTCGAAGAGACCCAGTACTTC. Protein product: CASSFRLAGVFEETQYF.

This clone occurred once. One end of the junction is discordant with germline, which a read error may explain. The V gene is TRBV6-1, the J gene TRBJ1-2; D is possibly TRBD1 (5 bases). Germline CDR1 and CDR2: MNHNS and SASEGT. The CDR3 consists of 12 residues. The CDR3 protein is CASREGADGYTF. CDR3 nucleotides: TGTGCCAGCAGGGAAGGGGCCGATGGCTACACCTTC.

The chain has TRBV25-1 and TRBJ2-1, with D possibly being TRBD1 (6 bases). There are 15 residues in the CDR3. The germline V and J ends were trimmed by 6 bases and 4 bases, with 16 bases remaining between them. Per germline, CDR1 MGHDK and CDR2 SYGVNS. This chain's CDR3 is CASRNRTALYNEQFF. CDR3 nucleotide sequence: TGTGCCAGCAGGAACCGGACAGCCCTTTACAATGAGCAGTTCTTC.

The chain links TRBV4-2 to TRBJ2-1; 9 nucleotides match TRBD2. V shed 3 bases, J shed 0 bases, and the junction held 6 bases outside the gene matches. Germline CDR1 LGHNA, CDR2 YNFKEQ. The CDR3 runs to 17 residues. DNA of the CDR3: TGTGCCAGCAGCCAGTCTAGCGGGGCAGTCTCCTACAATGAGCAGTTCTTC. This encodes CASSQSSGAVSYNEQFF.

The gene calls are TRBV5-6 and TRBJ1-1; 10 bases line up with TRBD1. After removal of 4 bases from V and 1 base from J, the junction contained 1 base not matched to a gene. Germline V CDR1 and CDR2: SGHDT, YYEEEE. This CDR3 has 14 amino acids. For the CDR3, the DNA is TGTGCCAGCAGCGACAGGGGGCGGAACACTGAAGCTTTCTTT. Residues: CASSDRGRNTEAFF.

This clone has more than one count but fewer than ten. The CDR3 sequence: CASTVTGTNEKLFF. CDR3 bases: TGTGCCAGCACTGTGACAGGGACGAACGAAAAACTGTTTTTT. V gene TRBV28 combines with J gene TRBJ1-4; TRBD1 matches 7 bases. Germline V gene lookup returns CDR1 MDHEN and CDR2 SYDVKM. V lost 7 bases, J lost 8 bases, and 10 bases stayed unmatched. The CDR3 loop spans 14 amino acids.

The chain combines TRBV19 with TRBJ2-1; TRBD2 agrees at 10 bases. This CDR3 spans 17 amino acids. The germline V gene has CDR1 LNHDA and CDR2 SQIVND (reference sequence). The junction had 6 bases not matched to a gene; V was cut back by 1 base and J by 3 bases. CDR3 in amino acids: CASSIGGLAEFYNEQFF. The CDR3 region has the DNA TGTGCCAGTAGTATAGGCGGACTAGCGGAGTTCTACAATGAGCAGTTCTTC.

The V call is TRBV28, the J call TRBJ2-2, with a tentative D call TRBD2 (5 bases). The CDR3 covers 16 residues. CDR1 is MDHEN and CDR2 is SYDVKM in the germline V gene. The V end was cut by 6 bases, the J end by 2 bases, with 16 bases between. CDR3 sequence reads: CASRLDSAYNTGELFF. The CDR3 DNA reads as TGTGCCAGCAGATTAGATAGCGCTTACAACACCGGGGAGCTGTTTTTT. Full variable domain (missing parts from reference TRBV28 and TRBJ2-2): DVKVTQSSRYLVKRTGEKVFLECVQDMDHENMFWYRQDPGLGLRLIYFSYDVKMKEKGDIPEGYSVSREKKERFSLILESASTNQTSMYLCASRLDSAYNTGELFFGEGSRLTVL.

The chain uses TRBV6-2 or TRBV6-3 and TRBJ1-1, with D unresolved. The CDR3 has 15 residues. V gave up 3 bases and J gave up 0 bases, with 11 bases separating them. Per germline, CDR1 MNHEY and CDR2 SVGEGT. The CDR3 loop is CASSYRTYMNTEAFF. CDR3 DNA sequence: TGTGCCAGCAGTTATAGGACTTACATGAACACTGAAGCTTTCTTT.

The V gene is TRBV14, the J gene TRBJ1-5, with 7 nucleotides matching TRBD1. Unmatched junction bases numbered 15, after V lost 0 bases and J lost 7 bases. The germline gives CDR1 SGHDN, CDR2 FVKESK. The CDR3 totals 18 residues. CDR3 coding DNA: TGTGCCAGCAGCCAAGATGAGACAGGGAAGGTATGGGACCAGCCCCAGCATTTT. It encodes CASSQDETGKVWDQPQHF.

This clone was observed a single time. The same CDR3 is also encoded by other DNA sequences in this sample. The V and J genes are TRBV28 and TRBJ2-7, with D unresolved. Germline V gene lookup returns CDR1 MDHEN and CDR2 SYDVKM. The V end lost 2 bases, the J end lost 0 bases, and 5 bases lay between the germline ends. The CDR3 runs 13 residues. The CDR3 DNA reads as TGTGCCAGCAGTTTAAGGAGCTCCTACGAGCAGTACTTC. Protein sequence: CASSLRSSYEQYF.

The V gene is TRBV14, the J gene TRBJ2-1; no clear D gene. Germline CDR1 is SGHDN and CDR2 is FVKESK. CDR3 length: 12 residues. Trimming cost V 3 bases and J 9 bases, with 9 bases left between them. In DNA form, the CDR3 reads TGTGCCAGCAGCCATCGAATCGGTGAGCAGTTCTTC. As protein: CASSHRIGEQFF.